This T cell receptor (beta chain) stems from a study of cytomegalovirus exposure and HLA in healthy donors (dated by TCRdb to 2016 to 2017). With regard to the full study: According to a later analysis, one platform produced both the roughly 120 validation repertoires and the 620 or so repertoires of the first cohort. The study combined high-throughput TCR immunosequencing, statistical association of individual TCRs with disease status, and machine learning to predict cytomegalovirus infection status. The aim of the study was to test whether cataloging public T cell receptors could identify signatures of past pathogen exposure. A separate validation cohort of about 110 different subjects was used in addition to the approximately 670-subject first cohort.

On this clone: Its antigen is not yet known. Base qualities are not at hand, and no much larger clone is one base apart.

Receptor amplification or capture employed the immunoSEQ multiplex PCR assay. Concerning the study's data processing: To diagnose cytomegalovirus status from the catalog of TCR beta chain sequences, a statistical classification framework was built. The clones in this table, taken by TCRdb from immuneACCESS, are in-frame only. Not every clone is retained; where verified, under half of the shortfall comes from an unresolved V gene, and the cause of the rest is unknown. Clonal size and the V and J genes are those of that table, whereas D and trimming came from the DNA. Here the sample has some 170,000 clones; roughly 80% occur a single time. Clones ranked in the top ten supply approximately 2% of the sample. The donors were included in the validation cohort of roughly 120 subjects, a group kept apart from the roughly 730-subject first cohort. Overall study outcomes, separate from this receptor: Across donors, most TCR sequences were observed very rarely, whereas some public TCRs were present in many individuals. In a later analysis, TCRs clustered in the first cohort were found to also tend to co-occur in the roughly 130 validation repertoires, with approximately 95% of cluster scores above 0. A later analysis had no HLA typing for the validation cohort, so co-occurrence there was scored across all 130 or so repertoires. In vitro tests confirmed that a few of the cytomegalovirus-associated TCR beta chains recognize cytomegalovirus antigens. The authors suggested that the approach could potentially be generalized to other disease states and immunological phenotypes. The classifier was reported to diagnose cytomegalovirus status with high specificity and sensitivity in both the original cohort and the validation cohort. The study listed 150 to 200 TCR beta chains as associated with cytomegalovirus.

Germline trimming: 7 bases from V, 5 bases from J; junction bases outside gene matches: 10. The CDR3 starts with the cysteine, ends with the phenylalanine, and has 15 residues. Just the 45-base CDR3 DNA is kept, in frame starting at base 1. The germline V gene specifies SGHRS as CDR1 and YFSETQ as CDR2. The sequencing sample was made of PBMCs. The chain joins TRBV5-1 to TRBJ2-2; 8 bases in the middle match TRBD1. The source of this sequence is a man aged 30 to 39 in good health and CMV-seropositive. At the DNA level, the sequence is TGCGCCAGCGGCCAGGGGGCTCCAAGGACCGGGGAGCTGTTTTTT. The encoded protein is CASGQGAPRTGELFF.